This entry concerns a single TCR beta chain. The data originate from a study of blood T cell repertoires in COVID-19. In the study overall: The United States, Italy and Spain provided the acute and convalescent COVID-19 samples.

The J segment lost 6 bases and the V segment lost 3 bases, leaving 16 bases of the junction unmatched. From germline, CDR1 is SGHTA and CDR2 FQGNSA. The CDR3 length is 17 residues. Original data processing: By means of reference gene primer amplification, nucleated cell counts were estimated. TCRdb keeps only in-frame clones here, not all; method: immunoSEQ multiplex PCR. That table supplies the V and J calls and clone size; D and trimming were determined from the DNA. The sample has 72,000 or so clones, roughly 80% seen once. The chain employs TRBV7-2 and TRBJ1-2, with TRBD1 identical over 7 bases. This receptor was obtained from a man aged 65 to 85 who had recovered from COVID-19. Material: peripheral blood. CDR3 region: CASSFTGTEIPLNGYTF. The CDR3 bases are TGTGCCAGCAGCTTTACCGGGACAGAAATCCCCCTGAATGGCTACACCTTC.